This entry concerns a single TCR beta chain. The target antigen is unknown. cDNA reverse transcribed from extracted RNA served as the sequencing template. Here immunoSEQ multiplex PCR was the method, and the copy in TCRdb shows in-frame clones only, minus some. The table records about 300,000 clones, roughly 50% of them present only once. The data were taken from a study of CD8+ T cells in alopecia areata. Whole-study findings and limits: Persistence of many expanded lesional clones was seen in scalp and blood during tofacitinib.

Germline V gene data show CDR1 as SGDLS and CDR2 as YYNGEE. CDR3 length: 15 amino acids. V was pared by 5 bases and J by 1 base, with 15 bases between. Treatment indicated: oral pan-JAK inhibitor, 5-10 mg twice daily. The V call is TRBV9, the J call TRBJ1-2; TRBD1 is a possible D gene (6 bases). The sequence was collected from a human donor with alopecia areata. The sequencing here drew on CD4+ T cells sorted from blood, taken at week 24, from a patient treated with tofacitinib. This CDR3 reads CASSQQQGVNYGYTF. The CDR3 DNA follows: TGTGCCAGCAGTCAACAACAGGGCGTTAACTATGGCTACACCTTC.